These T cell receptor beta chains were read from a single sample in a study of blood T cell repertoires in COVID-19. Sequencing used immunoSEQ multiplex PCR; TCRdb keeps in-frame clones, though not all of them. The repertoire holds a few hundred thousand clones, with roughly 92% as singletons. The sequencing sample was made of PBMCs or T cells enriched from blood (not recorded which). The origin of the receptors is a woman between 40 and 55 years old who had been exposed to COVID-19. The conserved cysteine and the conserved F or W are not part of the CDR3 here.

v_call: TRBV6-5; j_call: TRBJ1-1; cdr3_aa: ACTAAGNTEAF
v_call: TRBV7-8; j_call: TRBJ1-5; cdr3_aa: ASRLGTGDSQPQH
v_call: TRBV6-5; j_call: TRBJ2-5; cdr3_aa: ASSPGFQETQY
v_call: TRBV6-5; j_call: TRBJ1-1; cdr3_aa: ASTPLTGGGAEAF
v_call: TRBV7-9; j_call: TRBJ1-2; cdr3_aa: ASSPGDFKGGYT
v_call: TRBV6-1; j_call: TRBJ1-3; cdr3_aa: ASSESQGSGNTIY
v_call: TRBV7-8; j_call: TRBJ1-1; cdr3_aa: ASSLARGGNTEAF
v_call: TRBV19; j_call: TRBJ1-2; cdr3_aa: ASSIRGAGYT
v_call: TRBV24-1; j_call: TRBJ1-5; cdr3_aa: ATSDAPQGRVRNQPQH
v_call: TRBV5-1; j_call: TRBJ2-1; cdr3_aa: ASSLTGTKQF
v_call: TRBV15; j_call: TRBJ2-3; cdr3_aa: ATSRVLDTQY
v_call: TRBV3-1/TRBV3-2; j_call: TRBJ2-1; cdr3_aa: ASSQGMGGNEQF
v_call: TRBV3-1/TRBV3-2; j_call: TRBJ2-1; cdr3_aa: ASSQDPLAGEVEQF
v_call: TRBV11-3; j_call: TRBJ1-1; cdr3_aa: ASSLVFRSNTEAF
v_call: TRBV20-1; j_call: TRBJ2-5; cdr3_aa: SARGASGAH
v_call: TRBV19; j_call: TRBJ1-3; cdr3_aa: ASSLSGQPGNTIY
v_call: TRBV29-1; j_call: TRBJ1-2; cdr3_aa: SVDWARGSYGYT
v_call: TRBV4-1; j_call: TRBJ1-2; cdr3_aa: ASSQERGPYGYT
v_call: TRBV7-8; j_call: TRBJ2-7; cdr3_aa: ASSNRTGGSYEQY
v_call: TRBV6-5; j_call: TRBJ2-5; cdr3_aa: ASSRRGAQETQY
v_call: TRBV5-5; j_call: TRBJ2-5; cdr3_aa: ASSLGLASGLRETQY
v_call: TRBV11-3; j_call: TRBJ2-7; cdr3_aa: ASSQGTSGSYEQY
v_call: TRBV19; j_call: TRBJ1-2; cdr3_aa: ASSNFGQEPDGYT
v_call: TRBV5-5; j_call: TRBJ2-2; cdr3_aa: ASRDRQGSYTGELF
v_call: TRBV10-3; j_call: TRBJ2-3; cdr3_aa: AISDWGTSGLKSTDTQY
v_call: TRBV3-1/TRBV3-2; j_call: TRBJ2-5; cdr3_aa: ASSSAGETQY